Presented here are 20 T cell receptor beta chains from one specimen sequenced in a study of tumor-infiltrating lymphocytes in primary liver carcinoma (dated by TCRdb to 2015 to 2018). Sequenced on an Illumina HiSeq 2500. Starting from 450 to 500 ng total RNA, TCRbeta-specific cDNA was produced by reverse transcription with a constant-region primer and ProtoScript II reverse transcriptase. The TCRbeta libraries were prepared through three rounds of nested multiplex PCR following a slightly modified ARM-PCR procedure. The first two PCR rounds used multiplex TRBV1-TRBV30 forward primers with a Cbeta reverse primer, each for approximately 9 cycles. Starting from the raw public reads, TCRdb applied fastp trimming at Q25, assembled clones with MiXCR and retained in-frame beta chains. Every distinct CDR3 protein forms one entry, paired with its most common genes and DNA. The sample yields around 190,000 distinct CDR3 sequences; 85% were counted once. The top ten clonotypes cover roughly 18% of the sample.

Total RNA and DNA were co-extracted from approximately 20-30 mg of bulk tissue with the AllPrep DNA/RNA mini kit, without cell sorting. Sequenced material: tumor tissue from primary liver carcinoma. The source is a man aged 35 to 55 with primary liver carcinoma and hepatitis B virus infection.

Concerning this clonotype itself: It is likely a read error, because the conserved phenylalanine at the end of the CDR3 is missing. J is TRBJ2-7 and V is TRBV28; TRBD2 agrees at 8 bases. Germline V CDR1 and CDR2: MDHEN, SYDVKM. The J segment lost 2 bases and the V segment lost 9 bases, leaving 6 bases of the junction unmatched. The length of the CDR3 is 13 residues. The CDR3, as DNA: TGTGCCAGTAGCGGGGACCGCGCCTACGAGCAGTACTCC. Translating gives CASSGDRAYEQYS.

Regarding this clonotype: The junction departs from germline at one end; a sequencing error may be responsible. The chain combines TRBV6-1 with TRBJ1-1; 8 bases are shared with TRBD1. This CDR3 spans 13 amino acids. Germline V gene lookup returns CDR1 MNHNS and CDR2 SASEGT. CDR3 in DNA: TGTGCCATCAGTGGACAGGGTAGGACTGAAGCTTTCTTT. This codes for CAISGQGRTEAFF.

Turning to this clonotype: The conserved phenylalanine or tryptophan normally closing the CDR3 is absent here, so this likely arose from a read error. V usage is TRBV11-3 and J usage is TRBJ2-1, with D tentatively TRBD2 (6 bases). CDR1 is SGHNT and CDR2 is YENEEA in the germline V gene. Trimming removed 1 base at V and 1 base at J, with 20 bases between. The CDR3 loop spans 19 amino acids. CDR3: CASSLVWQDTRGSYNEQFI. In DNA, the CDR3 is TGTGCCAGCAGCTTAGTGTGGCAGGATACTCGGGGGTCCTACAATGAGCAGTTCATC.

This chain joins TRBV2 and TRBJ1-2, with TRBD1 matching over 10 bases. Germline values: CDR1 SNHLY, CDR2 FYNNEI. This CDR3 comprises 13 residues. V was pared by 6 bases and J by 6 bases, with 4 bases of the junction left unmatched. As DNA, the CDR3 is TGTGCCAGCAGGGGACAGGGGCTCGATGGCTACACCTTC. Translation gives CASRGQGLDGYTF. Variable domain in full (rest from reference TRBV2 and TRBJ1-2): EPEVTQTPSHQVTQMGQEVILRCVPISNHLYFYWYRQILGQKVEFLVSFYNNEISEKSEIFDDQFSVERPDGSNFTLKIRSTKLEDSAMYFCASRGQGLDGYTFGSGTRLTVV.

As concerns this clonotype: One end of the junction is discordant with germline, which a read error may explain. This chain uses TRBV6-6 with TRBJ1-6; 9 nucleotides agree with TRBD1. Germline V gene lookup returns CDR1 MNHNY and CDR2 SVGAGI (reference sequence). The length of the CDR3 is 15 residues. The CDR3 here is CGSSLGTGRNSLLHF. CDR3 sequence (DNA): TGTGGCAGTAGCCTGGGGACAGGGAGGAATTCACTCCTCCACTTT.

This clonotype was seen just once. Sequence at one end of the junction differs from germline and may be a read error. The chain couples TRBV12-3 or TRBV12-4 to TRBJ2-5, with D unclear. This CDR3 is built from 15 residues. The CDR3 loop is CASSFSPRLKETQYF. The CDR3 DNA is TGTGCCAGCAGTTTTTCTCCGCGGCTAAAAGAGACGCAGTACTTC.

About this clonotype: This may stem from a read error, because a much larger clone lies one nucleotide away. This rearrangement joins TRBV30 to TRBJ2-2, with 9 bases identical to TRBD1. Germline CDR1 and CDR2: GTSNPN and SVGIG (reference sequence). With V trimmed by 2 bases and J by 6 bases, 4 bases remained unmatched. This CDR3 has 14 amino acids. The CDR3 reads CAWSRDRVPGELFF. The CDR3 DNA is TGTGCCTGGAGTAGGGACAGGGTGCCCGGGGAGCTGTTTTTT.

Comments on this clonotype: One junction end does not reproduce the germline sequence, and a read error may be involved. The V and J genes are TRBV4-2 and TRBJ2-3; D is possibly TRBD2 (6 bases). CDR3 size: 17 residues. CDR1 LGHNA and CDR2 YNFKEQ come from the germline V gene. The CDR3, as DNA: TGTACCAGCAGCCAAGAATGGGGGGTAGCTAGCACAGATACGCGGTATTTT. Translation: CTSSQEWGVASTDTRYF.

There are many counts of this clonotype. The gene calls are TRBV6-2 or TRBV6-3 and TRBJ2-7; perhaps D is TRBD1 or TRBD2 (5 bases each). The CDR3 covers 16 residues. Germline CDR1 and CDR2: MNHEY and SVGEGT. Trimming took off 4 bases at V and 2 bases at J, with 18 bases between the two ends. In nucleotides, the CDR3 is TGTGCCAGCAGTTCCTTCCGAGGAGGACATCCCTACGAGCAGTACTTC. Translating it yields CASSSFRGGHPYEQYF.

The CDR3 spells CASSSLGTCGRSTQYF. In DNA, the CDR3 is TGTGCCAGCAGCTCCCTCGGGACTTGCGGGAGGAGTACGCAGTATTTT. The chain has TRBV7-8 and TRBJ2-3; 8 bases are a match to TRBD2. The germline V gene encodes CDR1 SGHVS and CDR2 FQNEAQ. Trimming took 4 bases from V and 8 from J; bases not matched to a gene: 14. This CDR3 contains 16 residues.

This clonotype was seen once. A junction end diverges from the germline sequence, so it may reflect a read error. The J gene is TRBJ2-1, the V gene TRBV29-1; 8 bases line up with TRBD2. The V gene's germline CDR1 is SQVTM and CDR2 ANQGSEA. The CDR3 spans 15 residues. The CDR3 coding sequence is TGCAGCGTTGAAGGGAAGCGGGAGCTTGACAATGAGCAGTTTTTC. Encoded protein: CSVEGKRELDNEQFF.

In regard to this clonotype: At one end, the junction sequence differs from germline, possibly due to a read error. V gene TRBV10-1 combines with J gene TRBJ2-1; the match to TRBD2 covers 10 bases. The length of the CDR3 is 15 residues. The germline V gene encodes CDR1 WNHNN and CDR2 SYGVQD (reference sequence). The CDR3 reads CTSSQGLASDNEQFF. The CDR3 nucleotides read TGCACCAGCTCCCAGGGACTAGCGAGTGACAATGAGCAGTTCTTC.

The chain has TRBV6-4 and TRBJ2-3; 9 bases match TRBD2. Germline CDR1 MRHNA, CDR2 SNTAGT. The ends lost 9 bases at V and 12 bases at J; junction bases unmatched: 19. This CDR3 region has 15 residues. The CDR3 bases are TGTGCCAGTGACAGGTCTAGCGGGACGGAAGACACCCAGTATTTT. This codes for CASDRSSGTEDTQYF.

To note about this clonotype: One end of the junction fails to match germline, which may point to a read error. V gene TRBV29-1 combines with J gene TRBJ2-7, with TRBD2 as a possible D gene (5 bases). Looked up from germline, CDR1 is SQVTM and CDR2 is ANQGSEA. This CDR3 is built from 14 residues. CDR3 amino acids: CNVALWESSYEQYF. CDR3 DNA sequence: TGCAACGTCGCCCTTTGGGAGAGCTCCTATGAGCAGTACTTC.

Worth noting for this clonotype: The junction does not match germline at one end; this may be a read error. The chain uses TRBV29-1 and TRBJ2-1; 7 nucleotides agree with TRBD2. The germline CDR1 and CDR2 sequences are SQVTM and ANQGSEA. The CDR3 is 16 amino acids. The CDR3 loop reads CSVEFLELAEFNEQLF. DNA for the CDR3: TGCAGCGTGGAATTTTTGGAGCTAGCGGAGTTCAATGAGCAGTTATTC.

This clonotype was picked up a small number of times. This is likely a read error, given that the CDR3 carries no conserved phenylalanine or tryptophan at its end. The chain carries TRBV29-1 and TRBJ2-2, with 10 bases matching TRBD2. The CDR3 totals 15 residues. The germline V gene encodes CDR1 SQVTM and CDR2 ANQGSEA. CDR3 residues: CSVGTSAANTGELFL. Written as DNA, the CDR3 is TGCAGTGTTGGGACTAGCGCGGCGAACACTGGGGAGCTGTTTCTT.

V gene TRBV29-1 combines with J gene TRBJ2-7; 8 bases align to TRBD1. The CDR3 is 14 amino acids. Looked up from germline, CDR1 is SQVTM and CDR2 is ANQGSEA. Germline trimming cut 7 bases from V and 0 bases from J; bases unmatched to any gene: 8. The CDR3 here is CSAAGTGSSYEQYF. The CDR3 nucleotides read TGCAGCGCGGCCGGGACAGGAAGCTCCTACGAGCAGTACTTC.

The genes are TRBV4-3 and TRBJ1-3; D remains unclear. With 4 bases removed from V and 5 bases from J, the gap between germline ends came to 12 bases. Germline V gene sequence: CDR1 LGHNA, CDR2 YSLEER. CDR3 size: 14 residues. The CDR3 loop is CASSLERYRNTIYF. In DNA, the CDR3 is TGCGCCAGCAGCCTAGAGAGGTATAGAAACACCATATATTTT.

As regards this clonotype: At one of its ends the junction is not consistent with the germline gene, which may arise from a read error. The V and J genes are TRBV6-5 and TRBJ1-4; tentatively, D is TRBD1 (6 bases). Germline-derived CDR1 and CDR2 are MNHEY and SVGAGI. This CDR3 comprises 15 residues. CDR3 nucleotide sequence: TGTGCCAGCAGACAGGGAAGAGCAACTAATGAAAAAGTGATTTTT. Protein sequence: CASRQGRATNEKVIF.

This clonotype was recorded only once. A much larger clone lies one base from this, so it may be a read error. The CDR3 bases are TGTGCCAGCAGTTTACGTTTATTGGGGCCGGGAGAAAAACTGTTTTTT. Translation gives CASSLRLLGPGEKLFF. The rearrangement joins TRBV28 to TRBJ1-4; a weak D match, TRBD1 (5 bases). The CDR3 totals 16 residues. Per the germline V gene, CDR1 is MDHEN and CDR2 is SYDVKM. V lost 2 bases, J lost 8 bases, and 18 bases lay in between.